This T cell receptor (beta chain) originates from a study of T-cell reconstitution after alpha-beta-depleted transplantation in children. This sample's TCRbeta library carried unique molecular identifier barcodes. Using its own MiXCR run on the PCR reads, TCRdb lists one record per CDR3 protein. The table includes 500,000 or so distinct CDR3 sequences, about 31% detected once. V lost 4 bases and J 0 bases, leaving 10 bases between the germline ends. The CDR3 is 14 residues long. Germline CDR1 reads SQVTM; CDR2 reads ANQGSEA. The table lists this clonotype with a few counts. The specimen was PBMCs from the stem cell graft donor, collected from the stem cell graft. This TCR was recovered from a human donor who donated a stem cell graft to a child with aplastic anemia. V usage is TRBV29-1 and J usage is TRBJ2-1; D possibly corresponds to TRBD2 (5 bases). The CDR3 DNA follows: TGCAGCGTTGCGGGATTCAGCTCCTACAATGAGCAGTTCTTC. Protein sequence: CSVAGFSSYNEQFF.